Below are 27 T cell receptor beta chains sequenced from a single sample in a study of cytomegalovirus exposure and HLA in healthy donors. Profiling relied on immunoSEQ multiplex PCR, and the TCRdb table lists in-frame clones only, not all of them. The data show 70,000 or so clones, with approximately 93% seen just once and around 1.5% held by the top ten. Sequencing used PBMCs. These receptors were obtained from a man aged 18 to 30 in good health and CMV-seropositive.

This rearrangement joins TRBV28 to TRBJ2-7; 8 bases fit TRBD2. CDR1 MDHEN and CDR2 SYDVKM come from the germline V gene. The length of the CDR3 is 15 residues. Unmatched junction bases numbered 11, after V lost 4 bases and J lost 6 bases. The CDR3 nucleotides read TGTGCCAGCAGTTCCCTTGGACTAGCCCTAGGCGAGCAGTACTTC. Translating gives CASSSLGLALGEQYF.

The V gene is TRBV29-1, the J gene TRBJ2-7, with TRBD1 identical over 8 bases. CDR3 length: 14 amino acids. After removal of 4 bases from V and 2 bases from J, the junction contained 7 bases not matched to a gene. CDR1 and CDR2 from the germline V gene are SQVTM and ANQGSEA. CDR3 DNA: TGCAGCGTTGTAATGGACAGGGCGCCCTACGAGCAGTACTTC. It is translated as CSVVMDRAPYEQYF.

The V and J genes are TRBV7-6 and TRBJ1-4; TRBD1 matches at 8 bases. The CDR3 length is 15 residues. Germline V lookup: CDR1 SGHVS, CDR2 FNYEAQ. V was clipped by 6 bases and J by 13 bases; unmatched bases: 16. CDR3 DNA: TGTGCCAGCAGTCCCGGGACAGGATTGAGAGAAGGACTGTTTTTT. Translating gives CASSPGTGLREGLFF.

V is TRBV10-2 and J is TRBJ2-1; TRBD2 is a possible D gene (5 bases). V was pared by 6 bases and J by 8 bases, with 11 bases between. This CDR3 region has 12 residues. Per germline, CDR1 WSHSY and CDR2 SAAADI. The CDR3 nucleotides are TGCGCCAGCAGCGAGGGCCTCCATGAGCAGTTCTTC. Translation: CASSEGLHEQFF.

V is TRBV15 and J is TRBJ2-3, with 7 bases that match TRBD2. CDR1 and CDR2 (germline): LNHNV, YYDKDF (reference sequence). The CDR3 spans 16 residues. V dropped 1 base and J dropped 0; count of bases not matched to a gene: 4. The CDR3 spells CATSRGAGVSTDTQYF. The CDR3 DNA reads TGTGCCACCAGCAGAGGGGCGGGAGTGAGCACAGATACGCAGTATTTT.

The chain joins TRBV4-2 to TRBJ1-5; no clear D gene. The germline V and J ends were trimmed by 1 base and 4 bases, with 5 bases remaining between them. The germline gives CDR1 LGHNA, CDR2 YNFKEQ. This CDR3 is built from 13 residues. The CDR3 nucleotides read TGTGCCAGCAGCCAAGGACTGAATCAGCCCCAGCATTTT. Translating it yields CASSQGLNQPQHF.

The chain carries TRBV13 and TRBJ2-7, with a possible D match to TRBD2 (6 bases). Trimming took off 0 bases at V and 4 bases at J, with 13 bases between the two ends. This CDR3 comprises 15 residues. Germline V gene lookup returns CDR1 PRHDT and CDR2 FYEKMQ (reference sequence). The CDR3 DNA reads as TGTGCCAGCAGCTTAGGCCTATCGCGGGAATACGAGCAGTACTTC. Translating it yields CASSLGLSREYEQYF.

This chain joins TRBV6-5 and TRBJ2-4, with D unclear. V was clipped by 0 bases and J by 3 bases, with 12 bases between them. This CDR3 has 16 residues. Germline assignment: CDR1 MNHEY and CDR2 SVGAGI. The CDR3 is CASSYSYRAGKNIQYF. DNA of the CDR3: TGTGCCAGCAGTTACTCGTATAGAGCCGGCAAAAACATTCAGTACTTC.

V and J are TRBV28 and TRBJ2-2, with D maybe TRBD2 (7 bases). The V end lost 6 bases, the J end lost 3 bases, and 14 bases lay between the germline ends. The CDR3 runs to 15 residues. Germline loops: CDR1 MDHEN, CDR2 SYDVKM. The CDR3 loop is CASSLGGVDTGELFF. The CDR3 nucleotides are TGTGCCAGCAGCCTAGGGGGGGTCGACACCGGGGAGCTGTTTTTT.

V usage is TRBV28 and J usage is TRBJ2-1, with D tentatively TRBD1 (5 bases). Trimming removed 4 bases at V and 8 bases at J, with 6 bases between. The CDR3 is made up of 11 amino acids. The germline V gene has CDR1 MDHEN and CDR2 SYDVKM. The CDR3 protein is CASSSGYEQFF. CDR3 DNA sequence: TGTGCCAGCAGTTCAGGGTATGAGCAGTTCTTC.

This clone was found once. The V and J genes are TRBV19 and TRBJ2-7, with 9 bases identical to TRBD1. This CDR3 is 15 amino acids long. The germline V gene encodes CDR1 LNHDA and CDR2 SQIVND (reference sequence). After removal of 3 bases from V and 0 bases from J, the junction contained 3 bases not matched to a gene. The CDR3: CASSIGTGRSYEQYF. CDR3 DNA: TGTGCCAGTAGTATCGGGACAGGGCGCTCCTACGAGCAGTACTTC.

The J gene is TRBJ1-5, the V gene TRBV6-1; 7 bases are shared with TRBD1. Germline CDR1 MNHNS, CDR2 SASEGT. This CDR3 spans 14 amino acids. V was clipped by 8 bases and J by 6 bases; unmatched bases: 10. CDR3: CASRRGGEGQPQHF. The CDR3 bases are TGTGCCAGCCGACGAGGGGGCGAGGGTCAGCCCCAGCATTTT.

A remark on this clone: The same CDR3 can be traced to other DNA sequences in this sample. V gene TRBV7-9 combines with J gene TRBJ2-1; D may be TRBD2 (5 bases). V dropped 5 bases and J dropped 0 bases, with 11 bases sitting between them. This CDR3 has 15 residues. Germline V gene lookup returns CDR1 SEHNR and CDR2 FQNEAQ (reference sequence). The CDR3 DNA sequence: TGTGCCAGCAGCCCCAGCGGTTACTCCTACAATGAGCAGTTCTTC. It specifies CASSPSGYSYNEQFF.

This chain links TRBV6-5 with TRBJ2-7, with D perhaps matching TRBD2 (5 bases). Looked up from germline, CDR1 is MNHEY and CDR2 is SVGAGI. Trimming took 2 bases from V and 1 from J, leaving 9 bases between them. CDR3 length equals 14 residues. CDR3 bases: TGTGCCAGCAGTTACGACTGGGAGTCCTACGAGCAGTACTTC. Encoded protein: CASSYDWESYEQYF.

The chain is built from TRBV5-1 and TRBJ2-3, with D maybe TRBD1 (5 bases). CDR1 and CDR2 (germline): SGHRS, YFSETQ. This CDR3 region has 16 residues. Trimming removed 3 bases at V and 4 bases at J, with 18 bases between. CDR3 DNA: TGCGCCAGCAGCTCGGAAGGGGTCGGTGGGGCAGATACGCAGTATTTT. Amino acid sequence: CASSSEGVGGADTQYF.

V usage is TRBV7-9 and J usage is TRBJ2-1; D gene ambiguous. The ends were cut back, 10 bases at V and 6 bases at J, with 4 bases in the middle. Looked up from germline, CDR1 is SEHNR and CDR2 is FQNEAQ (reference sequence). The CDR3 length is 9 residues. The CDR3 DNA follows: TGTGCCACCCTCAATGAGCAGTTCTTC. Translating it yields CATLNEQFF. The variable domain in full, completed from reference TRBV7-9 and TRBJ2-1, reads DTGVSQNPRHKITKRGQNVTFRCDPISEHNRLYWYRQTLGQGPEFLTYFQNEAQLEKSRLLSDRFSAERPKGSFSTLEIQRTEQGDSAMYLCATLNEQFFGPGTRLTVL.

The chain recombines TRBV6-1 with TRBJ2-1; 8 bases map to TRBD2. With V trimmed by 6 bases and J by 7 bases, 8 bases remained unmatched. CDR1 is MNHNS, CDR2 SASEGT, per germline. This CDR3 contains 14 residues. CDR3 coding DNA: TGTGCCAGCAGGCCCTCGGGACTAGGAAATGAGCAGTTCTTC. Translating it yields CASRPSGLGNEQFF.

V and J are TRBV28 and TRBJ1-2; 7 bases match TRBD1. Germline V gene data show CDR1 as MDHEN and CDR2 as SYDVKM. The CDR3 spans 14 residues. V lost 6 bases and J lost 4; bases outside the gene matches: 8. The CDR3 reads CASRLPAGGYGYTF. The CDR3 DNA reads as TGTGCCAGCAGGCTTCCGGCAGGGGGCTATGGCTACACCTTC.

V is TRBV6-5 and J is TRBJ2-5; tentatively, D is TRBD2 (6 bases). The V end lost 7 bases, the J end lost 5 bases, and 14 bases lay between the germline ends. The CDR3 has 13 residues. CDR1 is MNHEY, CDR2 SVGAGI, per germline. As DNA, the CDR3 is TGTGCCAGCAAGGACGGGGGTATGGAGACCCAGTACTTC. It specifies CASKDGGMETQYF.

V usage is TRBV10-2 and J usage is TRBJ2-7, with 9 nucleotides matching TRBD2. J gave up 6 bases and V 10 bases, and 10 bases lay outside the gene matches. This CDR3 has 13 amino acids. Germline CDR1 and CDR2: WSHSY and SAAADI. The chain's CDR3 is CATRNSGRSEQYF. CDR3 in DNA: TGCGCCACCCGGAATAGCGGGAGAAGCGAGCAGTACTTC.

The J gene is TRBJ2-2, the V gene TRBV4-1, with TRBD1 identical over 12 bases. J was trimmed by 4 bases and V by 8 bases; bases with no gene match: 8. Germline V gene lookup returns CDR1 MGHRA and CDR2 YSYEKL. The CDR3 covers 16 residues. CDR3 protein: CASELGTGGSTGELFF. The CDR3 nucleotides are TGCGCCAGCGAATTAGGGACAGGGGGCAGCACCGGGGAGCTGTTTTTT.

The V gene is TRBV5-1, the J gene TRBJ2-1; tentative D call: TRBD1 (6 bases). Between the trimmed V and J ends, which lost 0 bases and 0 bases, there was a span of 10 bases. CDR1 and CDR2 from the germline V gene are SGHRS and YFSETQ. The CDR3 runs to 16 residues. CDR3 in amino acids: CASSLARGYSYNEQFF. CDR3 bases: TGCGCCAGCAGCTTGGCCAGGGGATACTCCTACAATGAGCAGTTCTTC.

The V call is TRBV6-5, the J call TRBJ2-7; 8 nucleotides agree with TRBD1. CDR3 length: 14 amino acids. In germline, CDR1 is MNHEY, CDR2 SVGAGI. V shed 2 bases and J 1 base; nucleotides not matched to a gene: 1. Written as DNA, the CDR3 is TGTGCCAGCAGTTACGACAGGGGATCCTACGAGCAGTACTTC. It is translated as CASSYDRGSYEQYF.

The rearrangement uses TRBV5-1 and TRBJ2-1, with a possible D match to TRBD2 (6 bases). This CDR3 has 12 amino acids. Per germline, CDR1 SGHRS and CDR2 YFSETQ. Trimming pared 4 bases from V and 5 bases from J, leaving 7 bases between. Here the CDR3 reads CASSAGHNEQFF. CDR3 DNA: TGCGCCAGCAGCGCGGGGCACAATGAGCAGTTCTTC.

The CDR3 nucleotides are TGTGCCTGGAATTTCGGTAACACTGAAGCTTTCTTT. Amino acids: CAWNFGNTEAFF. The chain has TRBV30 and TRBJ1-1; D gene ambiguous. Germline CDR1 and CDR2: GTSNPN and SVGIG (reference sequence). V dropped 4 bases and J dropped 2 bases, with 8 bases sitting between them. This CDR3 comprises 12 residues.

CDR3 nucleotide sequence: TGTGCCAGCATTCCGACAGGGGTGGCTGAAGCTTTCTTT. This translates into CASIPTGVAEAFF. The rearrangement uses TRBV28 and TRBJ1-1, with TRBD1 matching over 8 bases. This CDR3 region has 13 residues. The germline CDR1 and CDR2 sequences are MDHEN and SYDVKM. Trimming at V came to 7 bases and at J to 6 bases, leaving 7 bases not matched to a gene.

The DNA for the CDR3 is TGCAGCGTTGTGGGGATGACAGGGATACCCTACGAGCAGTACTTC. Its protein product is CSVVGMTGIPYEQYF. This sequence joins TRBV29-1 and TRBJ2-7; 7 nucleotides match TRBD1. The CDR3 spans 15 residues. The V segment lost 4 bases and the J segment 2 bases; nucleotides outside the gene matches: 11. CDR1 is SQVTM, CDR2 ANQGSEA, per germline.